The 16 T cell receptor beta chains presented below share a single source sample, sequenced in a study of Graves' ophthalmopathy and Graves' hyperthyroidism. Amplification of TCR beta CDR3 regions used RNA transcripts. Second-round multiplex PCR followed a first-round RT-PCR using HTBI primers. TCRdb independently ran MiXCR on the multiplex PCR reads; one entry per CDR3 protein. The table records approximately 460,000 distinct CDR3 sequences, about 15% of them present only once. Sequencing used blood. The source of these receptors is a woman in her 30s with Graves' ophthalmopathy.

This clonotype was observed at least ten times. V and J are TRBV19 and TRBJ1-1, with D uncertain. The germline V gene encodes CDR1 LNHDA and CDR2 SQIVND (reference sequence). The CDR3 spans 13 residues. Trimming left V 10 bases short and J 6 bases short, with 18 bases between. CDR3 bases: TGTGCCACCACAAGGGAGGAGGCCCCTGAAGCTTTCTTT. As protein: CATTREEAPEAFF.

Ten or more counts support this clonotype. V is TRBV12-3 or TRBV12-4 and J is TRBJ2-5; no definite D call. V lost 4 bases and J 2 bases, leaving 11 bases between the germline ends. The CDR3 totals 14 residues. The CDR3 sequence is CASSSEVTQETQYF. CDR3 DNA sequence: TGTGCCAGCAGTTCTGAGGTGACTCAAGAGACCCAGTACTTC.

The rearrangement uses TRBV3-1 and TRBJ1-1, with D tentatively TRBD1 (5 bases). The CDR3 contains 15 residues. Trimming removed 1 base at V and 0 bases at J, with 9 bases between. Germline CDR1 reads LGHDT; CDR2 reads YNNKEL (reference sequence). CDR3 sequence reads: CASSQGDLMNTEAFF. Here the CDR3 DNA reads TGTGCCAGCAGCCAAGGGGACCTAATGAACACTGAAGCTTTCTTT.

The chain carries TRBV5-1 and TRBJ1-1, with D possibly TRBD1 on 5 matching bases. Trimming cost V 6 bases and J 0 bases, with 15 bases left between them. CDR3 size: 15 residues. Germline CDR1 reads SGHRS; CDR2 reads YFSETQ. The CDR3 DNA is TGCGCCAGCACCAAGGGGTGGGGCATGAACACTGAAGCTTTCTTT. Protein: CASTKGWGMNTEAFF.

This clonotype showed up many times. This rearrangement joins TRBV5-1 to TRBJ1-2; 7 positions agree with TRBD1. CDR3 size: 14 residues. Germline lookup yields CDR1 SGHRS and CDR2 YFSETQ. After removal of 2 bases from V and 3 bases from J, the junction contained 4 bases not matched to a gene. CDR3 sequence (DNA): TGCGCCAGCAGCTTTCAAGGGACAGACTATGGCTACACCTTC. Its translation is CASSFQGTDYGYTF.

This clonotype was seen many times. This chain uses TRBV24-1 with TRBJ2-7; TRBD1 agrees at 7 bases. The CDR3 totals 15 residues. V gave up 4 bases and J gave up 3 bases; unmatched junction bases: 8. Germline V gene lookup returns CDR1 KGHDR and CDR2 SFDVKD. The CDR3 coding sequence is TGTGCCACCAGTGACCCCCGGGACAGCAACTACGAGCAGTACTTC. Encoded protein: CATSDPRDSNYEQYF.

This clonotype has at least ten counts. The genes are TRBV28 and TRBJ2-7, with a weak D call TRBD1 (6 bases). Germline CDR1 MDHEN, CDR2 SYDVKM. There are 16 residues in the CDR3. V shed 6 bases and J shed 0 bases, with 18 bases lying between them. CDR3 protein: CASSGEDRRYSYEQYF. The CDR3 nucleotides are TGTGCCAGCAGCGGTGAAGACAGGAGATACTCCTACGAGCAGTACTTC.

This clonotype occurred many times. The gene calls are TRBV6-1 and TRBJ2-7; 7 bases line up with TRBD1. With V trimmed by 6 bases and J by 0 bases, 5 bases remained unmatched. This CDR3 comprises 14 residues. The germline V gene encodes CDR1 MNHNS and CDR2 SASEGT. The CDR3, as DNA: TGTGCCAGCAGGAGACAGGGTAACTCCTACGAGCAGTACTTC. This encodes CASRRQGNSYEQYF.

This chain's CDR3 is CASSPVTGNTGELFF. The CDR3 region has the DNA TGCGCCAGCAGCCCTGTGACAGGGAACACCGGGGAGCTGTTTTTT. The chain carries TRBV5-1 and TRBJ2-2; a possible D gene is TRBD1 (6 bases). The CDR3 is made up of 15 amino acids. Trimming removed 4 bases from V and 1 base from J, with 11 bases in between. Germline V gives CDR1 SGHRS, CDR2 YFSETQ.

This clonotype was counted at least ten times. The V and J genes are TRBV6-2 or TRBV6-3 and TRBJ2-7; 8 bases align to TRBD2. Germline CDR1 MNHEY, CDR2 SVGEGT. With V trimmed by 6 bases and J by 0 bases, 10 bases remained unmatched. The CDR3 is made up of 16 amino acids. Written as DNA, the CDR3 is TGTGCCAGCAGCCTGCGAACTAGCGGACCCTCCTACGAGCAGTACTTC. Protein sequence: CASSLRTSGPSYEQYF.

This clonotype was detected only a few times. V gene TRBV19 combines with J gene TRBJ1-1; TRBD1 matches 7 bases. The CDR3 loop spans 17 amino acids. After removal of 2 bases from V and 1 base from J, the junction contained 10 bases not matched to a gene. Germline V gene data show CDR1 as LNHDA and CDR2 as SQIVND (reference sequence). CDR3 nucleotides: TGTGCCAGTAGTATAACCAGGGGGTCTTCCCAGAACACTGAAGCTTTCTTT. Translated, it gives CASSITRGSSQNTEAFF.

This clonotype turned up a few times. The chain combines TRBV4-1 with TRBJ1-5; possible D gene TRBD1, 5 bases. The CDR3 spans 16 residues. Germline CDR1 is MGHRA and CDR2 is YSYEKL. The V gene lost 3 bases and the J gene lost 3 bases, with 15 bases spanning the gap. The CDR3 coding sequence is TGCGCCAGCAGCCAGACGGGACGAAGGAACAATCAGCCCCAGCATTTT. It encodes CASSQTGRRNNQPQHF.

The table lists this clonotype with many counts. The chain uses TRBV28 and TRBJ1-5; D is perhaps TRBD1 (6 bases). V was clipped by 7 bases and J by 1 base, with 11 bases between them. This CDR3 contains 14 residues. Germline V gives CDR1 MDHEN, CDR2 SYDVKM. The chain's CDR3 is CASIQGSSNQPQHF. CDR3 bases: TGTGCCAGCATACAGGGTTCGAGCAATCAGCCCCAGCATTTT.

Ten or more counts support this clonotype. The J gene is TRBJ1-1, the V gene TRBV4-1; D unresolved. Per the germline V gene, CDR1 is MGHRA and CDR2 is YSYEKL. This CDR3 is 17 amino acids long. The V end was cut by 0 bases, the J end by 0 bases, with 14 bases between. The CDR3 coding sequence is TGCGCCAGCAGCCAAGATTTTCCAGGCCCGATGAACACTGAAGCTTTCTTT. Protein: CASSQDFPGPMNTEAFF.

This clonotype was seen repeatedly, ten times or more. The chain employs TRBV12-3 or TRBV12-4 and TRBJ1-2, with D possibly being TRBD1 (6 bases). This CDR3 region has 14 residues. Trimming took 1 base from V and 8 from J, leaving 14 bases between them. This CDR3 is CASSLVQGRGGYTF. The CDR3 coding sequence is TGTGCCAGCAGTTTAGTTCAGGGGCGAGGAGGCTACACCTTC.

J is TRBJ2-1 and V is TRBV6-1; maybe TRBD2 (6 bases). The CDR3 contains 15 residues. Trimming shortened V by 6 bases and J by 3 bases, and 15 bases separated the two germline ends. Germline V lookup: CDR1 MNHNS, CDR2 SASEGT. CDR3 sequence: CASRDLGRSYNEQFF. In DNA, the CDR3 is TGTGCCAGCAGAGACCTCGGGAGAAGCTACAATGAGCAGTTCTTC.